This T cell receptor beta chain was captured in a study of T cells after yellow fever vaccination (dated by TCRdb to the late 2010s). For context, the study as a whole: The SMART-Seq v4 Ultra Low Input RNA kit was used to prepare libraries from fractions with low cell numbers. To follow T-cell clones before and after primary and booster YFV17D yellow fever vaccination, bulk TCR alpha and beta repertoires were sequenced over time. Two healthy male donors, one aged 18 to 30 and one aged 30 to 40 years, made up the cohort. Blood was collected at multiple timepoints before and after primary and secondary immunization, and bulk PBMC replicates and cell subsets were isolated.

TCR cDNA was made using 5'RACE template switching, a step that added a universal primer site and unique molecular identifiers. Priming for cDNA synthesis came from both the TCR alpha and TCR beta constant segments. Two PCR steps were used to amplify libraries, with sample barcodes and sequencing adapters being added in the second step. Libraries were sequenced on Illumina HiSeq 2500 (2x100 bp) or NovaSeq (2x150 bp). As for how the authors treated the data: Demultiplexing of reads and collapsing into UMI consensus sequences were performed with MIGEC, and V(D)J alignment was carried out with MiXCR. Clonotypes responding to the vaccine were identified with edgeR on replicate PBMC samples, with the criteria of FDR below 0.01 and a log2 fold change above 5 up to day 15. Each bulk clonotype received a CD4 or CD8 identity based on whether the sequenced CD4 or CD8 repertoire contained that clonotype at higher abundance. TCRdb's own reprocessing of the public reads used fastp at Q25 and MiXCR and kept productive beta chains. Rows are unified per CDR3 protein, each entry keeping the most common DNA and genes. V and J calls and clone size were set by TCRdb, not the authors. The sample includes just under 600,000 distinct CDR3 sequences, with about 13% observed a single time. Roughly an eighth of the sample lies in the top ten.

The paper's findings and limits, for the study overall: A small share of clonotypes occurred in both CD4 and CD8 compartments, likely arising from convergent recombination. Compared with the primary T-cell response, the secondary T-cell response was weaker but faster, peaking on day 5 rather than day 15. Most clones expanded after primary vaccination (96% of CD4 and approximately 90% of CD8) were re-detected after the booster, suggesting that broad memory maintenance occurred. FACS-sorted repertoires could contain abundant contaminating clonotypes from the bulk population, so computational filtering was required. Because the study included only two donors, the extent to which the findings can be generalized is limited.

Inclusive of the bounding cysteine and phenylalanine, the CDR3 is 14 residues long. Left in the record is the CDR3 DNA by itself, 42 bases read in frame from the first base. CDR1 SGDLS and CDR2 YYNGEE were looked up in the germline V gene. Between the V and J ends, shortened by 4 bases and 7 bases respectively, the junction contains 18 bases. Reading the label with the study, this specimen's treatment or condition is: live attenuated yellow fever vaccine strain. At each blood-draw timepoint, two biological replicates of bulk PBMCs were obtained. PBMCs were isolated from peripheral blood using a standard Ficoll-Paque protocol. TriZol was used to extract RNA from bulk PBMCs, CD4 and CD8 fractions, and dextramer-positive and dextramer-negative fractions. This clonotype was seen a few times. No antigen is known for it. It has no much larger one-base neighbor in the sample; base qualities were not kept.

Source: PBMCs, taken on the day of the yellow fever booster vaccination. The sequence joins TRBV9 to TRBJ2-7, with a weak D call of TRBD2 (6 bases match). This receptor was obtained from a man aged 25 to 40 who received the YFV17D yellow fever vaccine. The nucleotide sequence is TGTGCCAGCAGCCCCCAGGTGGGAGGTCGGGAGCAGTACTTC. Protein translation: CASSPQVGGREQYF.